This paragraph reports one T cell receptor (beta chain). Its antigen is not known. CDR1 DFQATT and CDR2 SNEGSKA come from the germline V gene (reference sequence). This CDR3 has 12 residues. Exclusion criteria comprised uncontrolled infection, other autoimmune disease, pregnancy or lactation. Fresh peripheral blood, more than 8 ml of it, supplied the PBMCs. This record belongs to a study of T cells in Graves' hyperthyroidism and ophthalmopathy. Study outcomes and limitations: The model anticipated ophthalmopathy a median around six months pre-onset.

Amplification of TCR beta CDR3 regions was performed using RNA transcripts as template. HTBI primers were the set used in a first-round RT-PCR of the TCR CDR3. Each CDR3 protein is one row after TCRdb ran MiXCR on the multiplex PCR reads. Of about 130,000 distinct CDR3 sequences in the sample, over 20% were seen once. The sequence was collected from a woman in her fifties or sixties with Graves' hyperthyroidism that later progressed to Graves' ophthalmopathy. Sequenced input: blood. V is TRBV20-1 and J is TRBJ2-3; 8 bases map to TRBD1. CDR3 protein: CAGYRGTDTQYF. CDR3 nucleotide sequence: TGCGCAGGGTACAGGGGGACAGATACGCAGTATTTT.